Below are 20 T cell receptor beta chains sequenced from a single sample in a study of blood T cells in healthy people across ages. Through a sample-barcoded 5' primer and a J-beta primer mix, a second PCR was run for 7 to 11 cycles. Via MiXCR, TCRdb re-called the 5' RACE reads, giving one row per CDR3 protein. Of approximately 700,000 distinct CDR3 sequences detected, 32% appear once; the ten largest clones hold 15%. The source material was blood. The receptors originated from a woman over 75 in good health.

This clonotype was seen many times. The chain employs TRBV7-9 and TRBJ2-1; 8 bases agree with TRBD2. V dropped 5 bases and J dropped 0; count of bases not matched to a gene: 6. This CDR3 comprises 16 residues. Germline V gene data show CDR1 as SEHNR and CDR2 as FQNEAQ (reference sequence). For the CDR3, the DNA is TGTGCCAGCAGCGCCCGGGGGGGTCTCTCCTACAATGAGCAGTTCTTC. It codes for CASSARGGLSYNEQFF.

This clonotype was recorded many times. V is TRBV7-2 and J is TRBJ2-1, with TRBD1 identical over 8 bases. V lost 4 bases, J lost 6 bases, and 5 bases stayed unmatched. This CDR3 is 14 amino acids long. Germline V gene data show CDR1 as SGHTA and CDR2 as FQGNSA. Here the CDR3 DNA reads TGTGCCAGCAGCTCGAGAGGACAGGGCAATGAGCAGTTCTTC. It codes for CASSSRGQGNEQFF.

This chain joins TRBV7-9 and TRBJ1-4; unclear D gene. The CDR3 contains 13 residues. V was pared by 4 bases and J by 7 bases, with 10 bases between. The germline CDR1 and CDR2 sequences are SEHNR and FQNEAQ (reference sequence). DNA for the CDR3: TGTGCCAGCAGCTCAAGCGGTGGTGAAAAACTGTTTTTT. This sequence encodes CASSSSGGEKLFF.

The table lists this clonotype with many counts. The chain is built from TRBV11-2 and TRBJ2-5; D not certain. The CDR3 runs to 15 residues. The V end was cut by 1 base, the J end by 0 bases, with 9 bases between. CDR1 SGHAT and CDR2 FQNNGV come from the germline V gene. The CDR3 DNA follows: TGTGCCAGCAGCTTAGGAGGTGGAGACCAAGAGACCCAGTACTTC. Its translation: CASSLGGGDQETQYF.

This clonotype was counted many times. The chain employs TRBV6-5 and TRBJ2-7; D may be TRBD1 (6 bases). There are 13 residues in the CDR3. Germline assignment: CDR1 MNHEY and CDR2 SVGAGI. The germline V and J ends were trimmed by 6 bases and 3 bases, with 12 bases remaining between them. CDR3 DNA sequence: TGTGCCAGCAGGGGGGCCAGCTACTACGAGCAGTACTTC. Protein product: CASRGASYYEQYF.

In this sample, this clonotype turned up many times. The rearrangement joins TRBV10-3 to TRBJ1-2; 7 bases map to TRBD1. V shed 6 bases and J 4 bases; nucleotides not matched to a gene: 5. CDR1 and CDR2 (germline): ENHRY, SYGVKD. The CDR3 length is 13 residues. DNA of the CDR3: TGTGCCATCAGCGACAGGGCCGTCTATGGCTACACCTTC. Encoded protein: CAISDRAVYGYTF.

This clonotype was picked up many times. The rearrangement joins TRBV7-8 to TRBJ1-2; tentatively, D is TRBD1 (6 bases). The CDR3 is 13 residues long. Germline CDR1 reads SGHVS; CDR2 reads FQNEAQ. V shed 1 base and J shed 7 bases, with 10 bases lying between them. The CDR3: CASSLVRGLGYTF. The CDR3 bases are TGTGCCAGCAGCTTAGTCCGGGGGCTTGGCTACACCTTC.

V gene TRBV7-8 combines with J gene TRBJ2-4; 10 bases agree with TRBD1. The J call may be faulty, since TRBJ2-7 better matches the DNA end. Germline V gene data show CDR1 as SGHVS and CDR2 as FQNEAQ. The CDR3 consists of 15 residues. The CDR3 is CASSLAGTGAGEQYF. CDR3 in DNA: TGTGCCAGCAGCTTAGCCGGGACAGGGGCTGGCGAGCAGTACTTC.

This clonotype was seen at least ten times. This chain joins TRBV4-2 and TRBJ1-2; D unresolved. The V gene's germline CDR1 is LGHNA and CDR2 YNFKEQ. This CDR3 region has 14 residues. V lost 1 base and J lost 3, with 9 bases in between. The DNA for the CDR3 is TGTGCCAGCAGCCAAGTCGACGCAGACTATGGCTACACCTTC. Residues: CASSQVDADYGYTF.

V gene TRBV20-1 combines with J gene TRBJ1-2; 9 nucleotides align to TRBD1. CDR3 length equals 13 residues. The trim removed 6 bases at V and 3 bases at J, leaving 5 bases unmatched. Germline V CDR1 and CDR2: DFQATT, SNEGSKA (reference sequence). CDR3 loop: CSARDRVDYGYTF. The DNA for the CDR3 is TGCAGTGCAAGGGACAGGGTGGACTATGGCTACACCTTC.

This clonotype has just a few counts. Here the CDR3 reads CASSPPGTSGVDEQFF. The CDR3 DNA reads as TGTGCCAGCAGCCCTCCCGGGACTAGCGGGGTTGATGAGCAGTTCTTC. The chain recombines TRBV3-1 with TRBJ2-1; 13 nucleotides align to TRBD2. The CDR3 spans 16 residues. V lost 4 bases and J lost 8; bases outside the gene matches: 8. The germline gives CDR1 LGHDT, CDR2 YNNKEL (reference sequence).

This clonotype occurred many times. The CDR3, as DNA: TGTGCCATCAGAGACAGGGTGAATTCACCCCTCCACTTT. Protein sequence: CAIRDRVNSPLHF. The J gene is TRBJ1-6, the V gene TRBV10-3; 7 bases align to TRBD1. Germline assignment: CDR1 ENHRY and CDR2 SYGVKD. This CDR3 is 13 amino acids long. With V trimmed by 6 bases and J by 7 bases, 3 bases remained unmatched.

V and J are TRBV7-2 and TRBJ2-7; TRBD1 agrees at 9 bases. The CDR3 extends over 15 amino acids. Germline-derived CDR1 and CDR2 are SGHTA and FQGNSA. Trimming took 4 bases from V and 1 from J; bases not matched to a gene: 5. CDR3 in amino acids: CASSSNGQGSYEQYF. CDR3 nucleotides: TGTGCCAGCAGCTCCAACGGACAGGGGTCCTACGAGCAGTACTTC.

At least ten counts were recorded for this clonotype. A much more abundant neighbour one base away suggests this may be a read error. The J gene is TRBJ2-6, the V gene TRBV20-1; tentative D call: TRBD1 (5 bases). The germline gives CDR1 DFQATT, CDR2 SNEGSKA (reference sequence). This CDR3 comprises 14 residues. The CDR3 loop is CSARDRIGANVRTF. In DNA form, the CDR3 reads TGCAGTGCTAGAGATCGGATTGGGGCCAACGTCCGGACTTTC.

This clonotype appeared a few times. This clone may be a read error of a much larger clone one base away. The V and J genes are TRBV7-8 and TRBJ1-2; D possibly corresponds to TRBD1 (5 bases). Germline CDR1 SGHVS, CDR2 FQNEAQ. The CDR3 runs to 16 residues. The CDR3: CASSLKAQLAGQGCTF. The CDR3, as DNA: TGTGCCAGCAGCTTAAAGGCCCAGCTGGCAGGGCAAGGCTGCACCTTC.

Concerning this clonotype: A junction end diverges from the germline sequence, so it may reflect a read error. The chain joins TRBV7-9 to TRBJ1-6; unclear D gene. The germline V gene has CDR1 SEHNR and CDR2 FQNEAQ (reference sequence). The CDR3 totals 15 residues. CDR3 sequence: CASSFQGANKSPLHF. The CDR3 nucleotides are TGTGCCAGCAGCTTTCAAGGAGCTAATAAATCACCCCTCCACTTT.

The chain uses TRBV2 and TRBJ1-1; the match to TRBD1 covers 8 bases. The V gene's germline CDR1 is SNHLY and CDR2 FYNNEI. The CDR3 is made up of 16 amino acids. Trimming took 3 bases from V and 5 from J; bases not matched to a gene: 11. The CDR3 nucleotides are TGTGCCAGCAGTGACGAGAGACAGGGGATGGGAACTGAAGCTTTCTTT. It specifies CASSDERQGMGTEAFF.

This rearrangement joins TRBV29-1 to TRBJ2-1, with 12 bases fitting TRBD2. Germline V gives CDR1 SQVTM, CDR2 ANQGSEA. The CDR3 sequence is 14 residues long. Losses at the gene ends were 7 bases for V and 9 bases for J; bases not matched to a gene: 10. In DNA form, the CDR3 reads TGCAGCGGATCGACTAGCGGGAGCAGGGGTGAGCAGTTCTTC. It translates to CSGSTSGSRGEQFF.

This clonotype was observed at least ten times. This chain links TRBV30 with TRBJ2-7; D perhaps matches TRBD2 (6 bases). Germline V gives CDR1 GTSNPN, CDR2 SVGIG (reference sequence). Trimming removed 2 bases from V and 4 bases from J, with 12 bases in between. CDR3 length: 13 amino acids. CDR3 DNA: TGTGCCTGGAGTCGGCAGGGAGGTTACGAGCAGTACTTC. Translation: CAWSRQGGYEQYF.

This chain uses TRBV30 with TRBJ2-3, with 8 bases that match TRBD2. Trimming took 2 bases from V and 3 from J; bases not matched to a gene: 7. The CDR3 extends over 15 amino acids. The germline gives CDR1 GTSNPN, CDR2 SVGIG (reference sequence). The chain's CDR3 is CAWSIRGGGTDTQYF. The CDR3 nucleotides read TGTGCCTGGAGTATACGGGGGGGTGGGACAGATACGCAGTATTTT.